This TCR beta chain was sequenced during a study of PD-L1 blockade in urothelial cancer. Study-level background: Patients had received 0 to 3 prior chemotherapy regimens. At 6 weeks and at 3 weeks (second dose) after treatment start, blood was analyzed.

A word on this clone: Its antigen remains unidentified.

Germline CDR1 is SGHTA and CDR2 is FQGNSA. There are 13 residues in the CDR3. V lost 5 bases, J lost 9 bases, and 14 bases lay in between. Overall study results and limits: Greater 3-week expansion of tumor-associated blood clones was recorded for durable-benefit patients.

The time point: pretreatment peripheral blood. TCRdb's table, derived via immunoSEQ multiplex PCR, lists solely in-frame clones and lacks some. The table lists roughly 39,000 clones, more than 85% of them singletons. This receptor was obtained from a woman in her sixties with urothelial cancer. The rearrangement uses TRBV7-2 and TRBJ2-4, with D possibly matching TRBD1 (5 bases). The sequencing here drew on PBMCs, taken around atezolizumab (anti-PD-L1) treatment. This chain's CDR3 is CASSTQDMGIQYF. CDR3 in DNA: TGTGCCAGCAGCACCCAGGACATGGGCATTCAGTACTTC.